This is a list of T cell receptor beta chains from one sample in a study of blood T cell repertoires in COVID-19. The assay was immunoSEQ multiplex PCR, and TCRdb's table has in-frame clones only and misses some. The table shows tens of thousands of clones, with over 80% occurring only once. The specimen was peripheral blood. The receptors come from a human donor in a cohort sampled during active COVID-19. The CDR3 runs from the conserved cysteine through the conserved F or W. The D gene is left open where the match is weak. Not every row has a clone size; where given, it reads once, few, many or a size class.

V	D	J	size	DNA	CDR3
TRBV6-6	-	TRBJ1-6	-	TGTGCCAGCGCCATACAGGGTGCTGCCAATTCACCCCTCCACTTT	CASAIQGAANSPLHF
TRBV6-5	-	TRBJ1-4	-	TGTGCCAGCAAATTAGGGGACTCATATGAAAAACTGTTTTTT	CASKLGDSYEKLFF
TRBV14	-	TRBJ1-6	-	TGTGCCAGCAGCCAAGGAGGTTCACCCCTCCACTTT	CASSQGGSPLHF
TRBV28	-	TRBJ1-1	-	TGTGCCAGCAGCCGCATCAGGGGGAACACTGAAGCTTTCTTT	CASSRIRGNTEAFF
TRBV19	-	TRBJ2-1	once	TGTGCCAGTAGTGAGGACCCTGGGAGCAATGAGCAGTTCTTC	CASSEDPGSNEQFF
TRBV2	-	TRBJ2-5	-	TGTGCCAGCAGCGGTGTTGGGAGGTTGGAGACCCAGTACTTC	CASSGVGRLETQYF
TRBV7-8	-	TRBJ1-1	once	TGTGCCAGCAGCTTATGGCGAGAGGGCACTGAAGCTTTCTTT	CASSLWREGTEAFF
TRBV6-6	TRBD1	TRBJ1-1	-	TGTGCCAGCGGACTACCGGGACAGGGAGGGCCCACTGAAGCTTTCTTT	CASGLPGQGGPTEAFF
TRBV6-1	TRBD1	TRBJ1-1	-	TGTGCCAGCAGTGAAGCTACAGGGGGGGAGTACACTGAAGCTTTCTTT	CASSEATGGEYTEAFF
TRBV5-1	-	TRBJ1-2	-	TGCGCCAGCAGCTTGTGGGAGAACTATGGCTACACCTTC	CASSLWENYGYTF
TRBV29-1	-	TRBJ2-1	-	TGCAGCGTTGAACGCTTTAGCACTCCCAATGGTTACAATGAGCAGTTCTTC	CSVERFSTPNGYNEQFF
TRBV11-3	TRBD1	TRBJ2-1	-	TGTGCCAGCAGCTTAGGCAGGGGGAGCGATGAGCAGTTCTTC	CASSLGRGSDEQFF
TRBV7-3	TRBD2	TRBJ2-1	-	TGTGCCAGCAGCCCTTTTTCTAGCGGGGGTCTTAATGAGCAGTTCTTC	CASSPFSSGGLNEQFF
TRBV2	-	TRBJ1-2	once	TGTGCCAGCAGTGGCCCGGACAGAGTTGAGGGCTACACCTTC	CASSGPDRVEGYTF
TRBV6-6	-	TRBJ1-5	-	TGTGCCAGCAGTCCCCATCTTTTATGGGAGGGTGAGAGCAATCAGCCCCAGCATTTT	CASSPHLLWEGESNQPQHF
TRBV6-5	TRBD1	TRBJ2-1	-	TGTGCCAGCAGTCCGGGACAGGTTTACAATGAGCAGTTCTTC	CASSPGQVYNEQFF
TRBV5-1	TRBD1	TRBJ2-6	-	TGCGCCAGCAGCCCCTCCGGGACAGTAAGCTCTGGGGCCAACGTCCTGACTTTC	CASSPSGTVSSGANVLTF
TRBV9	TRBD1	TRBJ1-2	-	TGTGCCAGCAGCGTAGAGGACAGGGGGCGGGGTGGCTACACCTTC	CASSVEDRGRGGYTF
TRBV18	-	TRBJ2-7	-	TGTGCCAGCTCACCCATTAGTGGGTTTCAGACAGCAGCCTCCTACGAGCAGTACTTC	CASSPISGFQTAASYEQYF
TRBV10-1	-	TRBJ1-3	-	TGCGCCAGCATGAGGTCCTCTGGAAACACCATATATTTT	CASMRSSGNTIYF
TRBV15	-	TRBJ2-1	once	TGTGCCACCAGCACCCGCACCGGGAGTGGGTCCTACAATGAGCAGTTCTTC	CATSTRTGSGSYNEQFF
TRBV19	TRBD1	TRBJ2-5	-	TGTGCCAGTAGTACCGGGACAGGGCTAACACGAGAGACCCAGTACTTC	CASSTGTGLTRETQYF
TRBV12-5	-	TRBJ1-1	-	TGTGCTAGTGGTTTGGGTACCGGACAGCGTAACACTGAAGCTTTCTTT	CASGLGTGQRNTEAFF
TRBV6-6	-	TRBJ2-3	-	TGTGCCAGCAGTTACGGCGGAACCCGCACAGATACGCAGTATTTT	CASSYGGTRTDTQYF
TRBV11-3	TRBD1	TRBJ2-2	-	TGTGCCAGCAGCTTCAGGACAGGCCAACGAGGGGAGCTGTTTTTT	CASSFRTGQRGELFF
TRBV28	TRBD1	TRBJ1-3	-	TGTGCCAGCAGTTTATGGGGGGAACAGGGGGACACCATATATTTT	CASSLWGEQGDTIYF
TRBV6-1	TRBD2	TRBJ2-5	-	TGTGCCAGCAGTGTATTAGCGGGAGGGGACCAAGAGACCCAGTACTTC	CASSVLAGGDQETQYF
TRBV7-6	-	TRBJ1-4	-	TGTGCCAGCAGCTTGTTCAAAAATGAAAAACTGTTTTTT	CASSLFKNEKLFF
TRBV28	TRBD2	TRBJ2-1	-	TGTGCCAGCAGAGGGACTAGCACCTCCTACAATGAGCAGTTCTTC	CASRGTSTSYNEQFF